The clone carrying this T cell receptor beta chain was seen a few times. The data originate from a study of OX40 agonist ivuxolimab in advanced cancers. Looked up from germline, CDR1 is SGHAT and CDR2 is FQNNGV. This CDR3 comprises 14 residues. V trimming: 5 bases; J trimming: 10 bases; junction bases outside the gene matches: 8. Using immunoSEQ multiplex PCR, the repertoire was profiled, and TCRdb retains in-frame clones only, with some absent. Here the sample spans 70,000 to 95,000 clones, roughly 91% being singletons. The chain recombines TRBV11-2 with TRBJ1-6, with 7 bases lining up with TRBD1. The origin of this receptor is an adult with an advanced solid tumor such as melanoma, head and neck, liver or kidney cancer. The source was CD4+ or CD8+ T cells sorted from blood, collected in a trial of the OX40 agonist ivuxolimab. The chain's CDR3 is CASSREGAKSPLHF. The DNA of the CDR3 is TGTGCCAGCAGCCGCGAGGGGGCGAAATCACCCCTCCACTTT.